This TCR beta chain was profiled in a study of regulatory T cells in long-lasting Graves disease. The TCR beta library used iRepertoire HTBI primers with Arm-PCR amplification of CDR3. TCRdb re-called the multiplex PCR reads with MiXCR, one entry per CDR3 protein. The sample carries over 200,000 distinct CDR3 sequences, approximately 20% recorded once. Documented time point: newly diagnosed GD, antithyroid drugs for less than 3 months. RNA from PBMCs was the source of the TCR library. The sequencing used peripheral blood mononuclear cells (PBMCs), collected at new diagnosis, from a patient treated with antithyroid drugs. The TCR sequence derives from a female donor with Graves disease.

In nucleotides, the CDR3 is TGCGCCAGCAGCCAAGATTTGAGCGGAGGGAGCCGTAATGAGCAGTTCTTC. It encodes CASSQDLSGGSRNEQFF. This chain links TRBV4-3 with TRBJ2-1, with TRBD2 as a possible D gene (6 bases). Germline CDR1 is LGHNA and CDR2 is YSLEER. The CDR3 covers 17 residues. The V end lost 0 bases, the J end lost 7 bases, and 19 bases lay between the germline ends.